Listed below are T cell receptor beta chains from one sample, sequenced in a study of T cell repertoires in cytomegalovirus infection. Each CDR3 protein gets one entry after TCRdb re-called the reads with MiXCR. The data show about 770,000 distinct CDR3 sequences, with approximately 32% seen just once and roughly 14% held by the top ten. These TCRs' antigens remain unknown. Material: cultured CD8+ T cells from PBMCs, obtained from culture after CMV antigen stimulation. Source of these receptors: a human donor in good health (CMV status not recorded). Some clones in this sample may be carry-over from other donors' samples. Each CDR3 is given with its conserved first and last residue. The D gene is left open where the match is weak. Clone size, where shown, is once, few, many, or a class for clones that have expanded.

clone_size,d_call,v_call,j_call,cdr3_aa,cdr3_nt
many,NA,TRBV5-5,TRBJ1-1,CASSLAGYTEAFF,TGTGCCAGCAGCCTAGCTGGGTACACTGAAGCTTTCTTT
many,NA,TRBV7-8,TRBJ2-1,CASTPKLVYEQFF,TGTGCCAGCACCCCAAAGTTAGTTTATGAGCAGTTCTTC
NA,NA,TRBV11-2,TRBJ2-1,CASSPPVHHEQFF,TGTGCCAGCAGCCCCCCGGTCCACCATGAGCAGTTCTTC
few,TRBD2,TRBV5-6,TRBJ2-5,CASSLEGLAGRETQYF,TGTGCCAGCAGCTTGGAGGGACTAGCGGGACGGGAGACCCAGTACTTC
NA,NA,TRBV7-7,TRBJ1-3,CASSPAFGNTIYF,TGTGCTAGCAGCCCGGCTTTTGGAAACACCATATATTTT
NA,TRBD1,TRBV4-1,TRBJ2-5,CASSPVRQGKETQYF,TGCGCCAGCAGTCCTGTAAGACAGGGGAAAGAGACCCAGTACTTC
few,NA,TRBV6-6,TRBJ2-7,CASSPTEGPYEQYF,TGTGCCAGCAGTCCGACAGAGGGGCCCTACGAGCAGTACTTC
NA,TRBD1,TRBV6-1,TRBJ1-5,CASRVQGAGSNQPQHF,TGTGCCAGCAGGGTTCAGGGGGCAGGGAGCAATCAGCCCCAGCATTTT
NA,NA,TRBV18,TRBJ2-3,CASSPGGRDTDTQYF,TGTGCCAGCTCGCCAGGGGGGAGAGACACAGATACGCAGTATTTT
NA,NA,TRBV6-1,TRBJ1-2,CASSPGPQPNYGYTF,TGTGCCAGCAGTCCCGGGCCGCAGCCTAACTATGGCTACACCTTC
NA,NA,TRBV2,TRBJ2-3,CASPLSGTDTQYF,TGTGCCAGCCCCCTTTCAGGCACAGATACGCAGTATTTT
NA,NA,TRBV18,TRBJ2-7,CASSPPVATPYEQYF,TGTGCCAGCTCACCACCGGTCGCGACCCCGTACGAGCAGTACTTC